This T cell receptor beta chain was captured in a study of blood T cells in healthy people across ages. Findings and limits, study-wide: Among T cells, TCR beta diversity per million cells dropped roughly linearly as age rose. More naive CD4+ cells and higher diversity were found in long-lived than in aged donors.

Points on this clonotype: Its antigen remains unidentified.

The CDR3 is made up of 15 amino acids. The V and J ends lost 4 bases and 3 bases, in that order; junction bases with no gene match: 7. Germline values: CDR1 MNHEY, CDR2 SVGAGI. It was with a sample-barcoded 5' primer and a J-beta primer mix that a second PCR of roughly 7 to 11 cycles was run. One entry per CDR3 protein, called by TCRdb with MiXCR from the 5' RACE reads. Of approximately 760,000 distinct CDR3 sequences in the sample, roughly 25% were seen once. This same sample was also taken into another study, of T cells of mothers and their children.

The chain couples TRBV6-5 to TRBJ2-5; 8 bases are shared with TRBD2. The specimen sequenced was blood. The receptor's source is a boy between 5 and 17 years old in good health. CDR3 sequence (DNA): TGTGCCAGCAGTTTCCGGAGCGGGGGTGAAGAGACCCAGTACTTC. Amino acids: CASSFRSGGEETQYF.